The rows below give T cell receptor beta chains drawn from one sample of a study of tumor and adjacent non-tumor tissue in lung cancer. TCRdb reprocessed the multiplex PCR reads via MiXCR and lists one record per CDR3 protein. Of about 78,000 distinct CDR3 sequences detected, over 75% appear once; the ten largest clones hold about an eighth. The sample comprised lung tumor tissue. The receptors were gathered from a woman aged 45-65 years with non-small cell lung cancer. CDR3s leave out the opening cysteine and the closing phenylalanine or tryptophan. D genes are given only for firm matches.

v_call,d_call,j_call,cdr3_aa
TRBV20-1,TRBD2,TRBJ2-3,SATPISGRSIDTQY
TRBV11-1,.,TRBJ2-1,ASSLVRKVGYNEQF
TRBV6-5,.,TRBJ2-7,VSSPEFRVWHEQY
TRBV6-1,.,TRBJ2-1,VSKNLTGSIVDEQF
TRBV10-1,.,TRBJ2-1,ASSETVLTPQF
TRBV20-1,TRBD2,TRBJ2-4,SARDHPSGTSGDVAKNIHY
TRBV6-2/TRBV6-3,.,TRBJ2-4,ASSSSSPNTQY
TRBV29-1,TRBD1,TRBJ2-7,SVVTGDYEQY
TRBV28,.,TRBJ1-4,ASSSIGGRANDKLF
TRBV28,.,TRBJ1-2,ASSSKRDGNYGYT
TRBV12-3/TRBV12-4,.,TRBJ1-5,ASSTLIGRGNQPQH
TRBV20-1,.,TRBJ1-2,SAREVVNYGYT
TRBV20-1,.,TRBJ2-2,SDSKYLTGELF
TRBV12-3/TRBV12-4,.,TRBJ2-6,ASTLRGGGGASVLT
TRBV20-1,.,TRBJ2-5,SASISLETQY
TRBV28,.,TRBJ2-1,ASTPRRGVGNERF
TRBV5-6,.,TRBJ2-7,ASSTGYEQY
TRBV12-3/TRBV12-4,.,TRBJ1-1,ASTSLRGEAF
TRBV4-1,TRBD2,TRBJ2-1,ASSQVSWEGVNERF
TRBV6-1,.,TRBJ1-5,VSSASRLNQPQH
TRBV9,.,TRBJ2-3,ASSITSRRARDTQY
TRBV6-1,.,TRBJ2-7,ASSGQSYVQY
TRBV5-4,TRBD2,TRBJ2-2,ANSFGASGSGTGELF
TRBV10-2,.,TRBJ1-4,ASSKGQRSEKLF
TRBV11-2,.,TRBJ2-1,ASSFITRGDNKQF
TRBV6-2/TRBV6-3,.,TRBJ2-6,ASSYSTSGADVLT
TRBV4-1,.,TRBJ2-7,ASSQVRVNRATYEKY
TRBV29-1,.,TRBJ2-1,SVLGSYDEQF
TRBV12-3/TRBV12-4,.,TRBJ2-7,ASSKEVGEQY
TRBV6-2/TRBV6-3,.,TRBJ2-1,ASAKCNNEQF